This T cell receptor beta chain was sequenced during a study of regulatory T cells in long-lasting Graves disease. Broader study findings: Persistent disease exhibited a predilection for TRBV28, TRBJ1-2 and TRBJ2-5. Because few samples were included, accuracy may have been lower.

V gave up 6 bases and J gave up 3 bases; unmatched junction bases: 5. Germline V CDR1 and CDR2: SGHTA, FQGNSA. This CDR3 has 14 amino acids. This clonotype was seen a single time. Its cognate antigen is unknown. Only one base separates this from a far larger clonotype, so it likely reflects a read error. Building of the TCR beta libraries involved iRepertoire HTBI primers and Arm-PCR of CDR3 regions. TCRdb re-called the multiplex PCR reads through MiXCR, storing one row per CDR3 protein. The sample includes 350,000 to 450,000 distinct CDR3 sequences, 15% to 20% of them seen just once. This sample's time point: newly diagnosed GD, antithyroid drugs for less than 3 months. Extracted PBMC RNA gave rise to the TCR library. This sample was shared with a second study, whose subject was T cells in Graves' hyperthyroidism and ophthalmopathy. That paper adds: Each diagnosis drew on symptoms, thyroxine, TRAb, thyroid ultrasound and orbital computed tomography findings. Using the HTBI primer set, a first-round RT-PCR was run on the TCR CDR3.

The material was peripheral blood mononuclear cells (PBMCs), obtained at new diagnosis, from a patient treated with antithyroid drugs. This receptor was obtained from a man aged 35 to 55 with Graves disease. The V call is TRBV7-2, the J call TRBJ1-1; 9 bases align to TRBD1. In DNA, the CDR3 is TGTGCCAGCAGTTACAGGGGGCCGCACACTGAAGCTTTCTTT. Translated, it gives CASSYRGPHTEAFF.